This T cell receptor beta chain was identified during a study of human T cells and chemical hapten exposure (dated by TCRdb to 2020 to 2023). In terms of the full investigation: For sensitization, 2% DPC in acetone was applied to a 2 cm by 2 cm area of upper inner arm skin. Most of the patients in the cohort were female, and the cohort covered alopecia areata with under or over 50% scalp involvement, alopecia totalis and alopecia universalis. Patch tests used Finn chambers with 0.01% DPC on the upper back, scored after 6 days by International Contact Dermatitis Research Group standards. For TCR sequencing, blood came from 25 to 35 alopecia patients at anywhere from one to four time points (pre-sensitization, 2, 6 and 24 weeks). Blood samples were taken from patients before sensitization (week 0) and then at 2, 6 and about 24 weeks after DPC sensitization. In alopecia patients, the study followed how the peripheral blood TCR repertoire changed in vivo over primary and secondary sensitization to diphenylcyclopropenone (DPC), a hapten. The libraries were sequenced as a pool, and the TCR yield per sample differed mostly because of small variations in library volumes within the pool. Weekly therapeutic DPC doses were additionally applied to the scalp of patients throughout the roughly 23-week study period.

Its CDR3 holds 17 amino acids, cysteine through phenylalanine. Only the CDR3 DNA stays, 51 bases, in frame from base 1. CDR1 SNHLY and CDR2 FYNNEI were looked up in the germline V gene. For this chain, trimming is 4 bases at the V end and 3 bases at the J end, and the number of junction bases without a gene match is 8. The sample's time point, from its label and the paper: patch test 1, 2 weeks after DPC sensitization. This sample's treatment or condition label indicates: therapeutic diphenylcyclopropenone sensitization with weekly scalp DPC. At each patch-test visit, blood was drawn before the patch test was applied. Patients were eligible if aged 18 to 70, diagnosed with alopecia and judged suitable for DPC therapy, and pregnant patients were excluded. Total RNA was extracted from unfractionated whole blood that had been collected in Tempus Blood RNA tubes. Ten or more counts support this clonotype. Its antigen is still unknown. No base qualities exist here, and no much larger clone lies one base off it.

The paper's findings and limits, for the study overall: DPC sensitization did not change the number of TCRs with a frequency above 1 in 1000, and there was no evidence of changes in global repertoire structure. Alopecia, a presumed autoimmune disease, was present in all patients, so the immune response of the patients might differ from that of healthy individuals. The number of PT1 expanded TCRs positively correlated with patch test score, significant at thresholds 8, 16 and 32 but not 4. Compared with pre-sensitization or healthy control sets, expanded TCRs formed significantly more large CDR3 similarity clusters, which is consistent with antigen-driven responses. After repeated subsampling, changes were observed in the strength of the expansion versus patch-test correlation and in the threshold at which the correlation became significant.

The method was RACE. This sample was sequenced with a NextSeq 500. During library preparation, unique molecular identifiers were attached to individual cDNA molecules so that TCRs could be counted in a quantitative, reproducible way. For every blood RNA sample, sequencing covered both the TCR alpha and TCR beta chains. As for the original processing: The median number of TCRs per sample was approximately 93,000, ranging from about 23,224 to 690,600. V, J and CDR3 annotation of the TCR reads was performed with the Decombinator software suite. Every sample was subsampled to the same number of TCRs (28,000) for the PS versus PT1 abundance plots. TCRs were defined as expanded if absent before sensitization and observed at least eight times at the 2-week time point. TCRdb itself trimmed the public reads at Q25 with fastp, ran MiXCR and retained productive beta chains. Every entry covers one CDR3 protein and lists the most common genes and DNA from its rows. For this entry, the V and J calls and clone size follow TCRdb and not the study's own pipeline. Across this sample there are approximately 79,000 distinct CDR3 sequences, with under 13% seen only once. Around 1.5% of the sample goes to the ten largest clones.

The material was whole blood, obtained in connection with sensitization to the hapten diphenylcyclopropenone (DPC). The chain is encoded by TRBV2 joined to TRBJ1-4, with 10 junctional bases fitting TRBD1. The origin of this receptor is a woman between 45 and 65 years old with alopecia areata. Some clones in this sample may be carry-over from other donors' samples. The sequenced DNA: TGTGCCAGCAGTGCCGGGACAGGGGCTCGGGCTAATGAAAAACTGTTTTTT. It translates as CASSAGTGARANEKLFF.